This passage covers 6 T cell receptor beta chains from one sample sequenced in a study of blood T cell repertoires in COVID-19. Clones were read by immunoSEQ multiplex PCR, and TCRdb kept only the in-frame ones, dropping some. The repertoire holds about 330,000 clones, with 85% to 90% as singletons. The sample taken for sequencing was peripheral blood. The receptors shown here come from a woman aged 45-65 years with active or convalescent COVID-19.

This clone was observed a handful of times. At the DNA level, this CDR3 is encoded by other sequences in the same sample as well. V is TRBV29-1 and J is TRBJ2-7, with TRBD1 matching over 8 bases. CDR1 is SQVTM and CDR2 is ANQGSEA in the germline V gene. The V segment lost 6 bases and the J segment 2 bases; nucleotides outside the gene matches: 3. The CDR3 covers 12 residues. The DNA for the CDR3 is TGCAGCGTAGGACAGGGTGCCTACGAGCAGTACTTC. Residues: CSVGQGAYEQYF.

The genes are TRBV2 and TRBJ1-4; no firm D call. The CDR3 is 14 residues long. V gave up 7 bases and J gave up 0 bases, with 9 bases separating them. Germline CDR1 is SNHLY and CDR2 is FYNNEI. The CDR3 nucleotides read TGTGCCAGCATGTTCTCTTCAACTAATGAAAAACTGTTTTTT. It specifies CASMFSSTNEKLFF.

On this clone itself: Other DNA sequences from this sample encode an identical CDR3 as well. The chain couples TRBV12-3 or TRBV12-4 to TRBJ2-7; TRBD1 matches 7 bases. V was pared by 3 bases and J by 5 bases, with 1 base of the junction left unmatched. The CDR3 spans 12 residues. CDR3 protein: CASSLTGNEQYF. Here the CDR3 DNA reads TGTGCCAGCAGTTTGACAGGGAACGAGCAGTACTTC.

The chain combines TRBV6-5 with TRBJ2-1, with D unclear. Between the trimmed V and J ends, which lost 4 bases and 0 bases, there was a span of 10 bases. CDR1 and CDR2 (germline): MNHEY, SVGAGI. The CDR3 loop spans 15 amino acids. Written as DNA, the CDR3 is TGTGCCAGCAGTTTGACGGAGAGCTCCTACAATGAGCAGTTCTTC. Its translation: CASSLTESSYNEQFF.

CDR3 residues: CSASRASGDNEQFF. For the CDR3, the DNA is TGCAGTGCTAGTAGGGCTAGCGGGGACAATGAGCAGTTCTTC. The chain uses TRBV20-1 and TRBJ2-1; TRBD2 matches at 9 bases. There are 14 residues in the CDR3. V shed 3 bases and J 5 bases; nucleotides not matched to a gene: 5. The germline V gene encodes CDR1 DFQATT and CDR2 SNEGSKA (reference sequence).

V gene TRBV7-9 combines with J gene TRBJ2-4; 9 bases are a match to TRBD1. Trimming took 2 bases from V and 7 from J; bases not matched to a gene: 6. CDR1 SEHNR and CDR2 FQNEAQ come from the germline V gene (reference sequence). The CDR3 is 15 residues long. The CDR3 loop reads CASSLRDRDENIQYF. In DNA form, the CDR3 reads TGTGCCAGCAGCTTAAGGGACAGGGATGAGAACATTCAGTACTTC.